This is a list of T cell receptor beta chains from one sample in a study of cytomegalovirus exposure and HLA in healthy donors. This table comes from immunoSEQ multiplex PCR, and its TCRdb copy is limited to in-frame clones, with some not included. The table lists about 130,000 clones, around 78% of them singletons. Sequenced: PBMCs. These receptors were taken from a man aged 45 to 65 in good health and CMV-seronegative. The CDR3 runs from the conserved cysteine through the conserved F or W. Each record gives: clone size, J gene, D gene, V gene, CDR3 DNA, CDR3 protein. A D gene is named only where the DNA matches it firmly. Size is omitted from some rows. Given values are once, few, many or a class for expanded clones.

clone_size: .
j_call: TRBJ2-7
d_call: TRBD2
v_call: TRBV4-1
cdr3_nt: TGCGCCAGCAGCCAAGTTTTCGAACTAGCGGGTTCCTACGAGCAGTACTTC
cdr3_aa: CASSQVFELAGSYEQYF

clone_size: .
j_call: TRBJ2-3
d_call: TRBD1
v_call: TRBV5-1
cdr3_nt: TGCGCCAGCAGCTGGGGACAGGGTAGCACAGATACGCAGTATTTT
cdr3_aa: CASSWGQGSTDTQYF

clone_size: .
j_call: TRBJ2-5
d_call: .
v_call: TRBV2
cdr3_nt: TGTGCCAGCAGTGTGGTGCCTCGGCCGGGAAACCACTTC
cdr3_aa: CASSVVPRPGNHF

clone_size: .
j_call: TRBJ2-2
d_call: TRBD2
v_call: TRBV9
cdr3_nt: TGTGCCAGCAGCGTAGAAGGCGGGGGGGGGACCGGGGAGCTGTTTTTT
cdr3_aa: CASSVEGGGGTGELFF

clone_size: .
j_call: TRBJ2-3
d_call: TRBD2
v_call: TRBV7-2
cdr3_nt: TGTGCCAGCGGACTAGCGGGGGTTACTACGCAGTATTTT
cdr3_aa: CASGLAGVTTQYF

clone_size: few
j_call: TRBJ1-3
d_call: .
v_call: TRBV10-3
cdr3_nt: TGTGCCAGCAGTGAATATTTAGGGGGTACTGGAAACACCATATATTTT
cdr3_aa: CASSEYLGGTGNTIYF

clone_size: .
j_call: TRBJ2-5
d_call: TRBD1
v_call: TRBV5-4
cdr3_nt: TGTGCCAGCAGCCTTTTTGGGACAGGGGGCAATGGGGAGACCCAGTACTTC
cdr3_aa: CASSLFGTGGNGETQYF

clone_size: once
j_call: TRBJ2-5
d_call: .
v_call: TRBV6-5
cdr3_nt: TGTGCCAGCAGTGGGGGGGGGCGAGAGACCCAGTACTTC
cdr3_aa: CASSGGGRETQYF

clone_size: .
j_call: TRBJ2-5
d_call: TRBD2
v_call: TRBV5-6
cdr3_nt: TGTGCCAGCAGCCAACTAGCGGGGGGTAGGCAAGAGACCCAGTACTTC
cdr3_aa: CASSQLAGGRQETQYF

clone_size: .
j_call: TRBJ2-1
d_call: .
v_call: TRBV10-2
cdr3_nt: TGCGCCAGCAGTGAGCGGGTCGACGGGTGGAATGAGCAGTTCTTC
cdr3_aa: CASSERVDGWNEQFF

clone_size: .
j_call: TRBJ2-2
d_call: .
v_call: TRBV9
cdr3_nt: TGTGCCAGCAGTGATCTTACCGGGACTCTCCCTCCCGGGGAGCTGTTTTTT
cdr3_aa: CASSDLTGTLPPGELFF

clone_size: .
j_call: TRBJ1-5
d_call: .
v_call: TRBV4-2
cdr3_nt: TGTGCCAGCAGCCAAGAAGGGTTTAAAGGGGAAGGCAATCAGCCCCAGCATTTT
cdr3_aa: CASSQEGFKGEGNQPQHF

clone_size: few
j_call: TRBJ1-5
d_call: .
v_call: TRBV6-6
cdr3_nt: TGTGCCAGCAGGCGGGTCCAGAGCAATCAGCCCCAGCATTTT
cdr3_aa: CASRRVQSNQPQHF

clone_size: .
j_call: TRBJ2-1
d_call: .
v_call: TRBV9
cdr3_nt: TGTGCCAGCAGCCGGGACACCTCCTACAATGAGCAGTTCTTC
cdr3_aa: CASSRDTSYNEQFF

clone_size: .
j_call: TRBJ1-5
d_call: .
v_call: TRBV28
cdr3_nt: TGTGCCAGCAGCCGGGACTCCGGAGTGGGGACCCAGCATTTT
cdr3_aa: CASSRDSGVGTQHF

clone_size: .
j_call: TRBJ2-2
d_call: TRBD2
v_call: TRBV5-1
cdr3_nt: TGCGCCAGCAGCTTCGGGACTAGCGACACCGGGGAGCTGTTTTTT
cdr3_aa: CASSFGTSDTGELFF

clone_size: .
j_call: TRBJ2-3
d_call: .
v_call: TRBV5-6
cdr3_nt: TGTGCCGGGGCAATGGGGGCTTTCGCAGATACGCAGTATTTT
cdr3_aa: CAGAMGAFADTQYF

clone_size: .
j_call: TRBJ2-2
d_call: TRBD1
v_call: TRBV2
cdr3_nt: TGTGCCAGCAGGCTCGACAGGGTAGGAAACACCGGGGAGCTGTTTTTT
cdr3_aa: CASRLDRVGNTGELFF

clone_size: .
j_call: TRBJ2-5
d_call: TRBD2
v_call: TRBV7-9
cdr3_nt: TGTGCCAGCAGCTTGCGGGCTAGCGGGGGGGCCGGTGAGACCCAGTACTTC
cdr3_aa: CASSLRASGGAGETQYF

clone_size: once
j_call: TRBJ2-2
d_call: .
v_call: TRBV5-1
cdr3_nt: TGCGCCAGCAGCTCCGGCACGGAGCTGGCCGGGGAGCTGTTTTTT
cdr3_aa: CASSSGTELAGELFF

clone_size: .
j_call: TRBJ2-1
d_call: TRBD2
v_call: TRBV7-3
cdr3_nt: TGTGCCAGCAGCTTAAACTCGGGGGGCTCCTACAATGAGCAGTTCTTC
cdr3_aa: CASSLNSGGSYNEQFF

clone_size: .
j_call: TRBJ1-2
d_call: .
v_call: TRBV7-2
cdr3_nt: TGTGCCAGCAGCACATCTCGGGAGCACCAGGGCGGCTACACCTTC
cdr3_aa: CASSTSREHQGGYTF

clone_size: once
j_call: TRBJ1-1
d_call: .
v_call: TRBV30
cdr3_nt: TGTGCCTGGAGGGAACTACTTATGAACACTGAAGCTTTCTTT
cdr3_aa: CAWRELLMNTEAFF

clone_size: .
j_call: TRBJ2-7
d_call: TRBD1
v_call: TRBV7-2
cdr3_nt: TGTGCCAGCAGCCGGGCCGGGACAGCCTACTCCTACGAGCAGTACTTC
cdr3_aa: CASSRAGTAYSYEQYF

clone_size: .
j_call: TRBJ1-5
d_call: .
v_call: TRBV6-1
cdr3_nt: TGTGCCAGCAGCTGGGAGGTAGATCAGCCCCAGCATTTT
cdr3_aa: CASSWEVDQPQHF

clone_size: .
j_call: TRBJ1-1
d_call: TRBD1
v_call: TRBV13
cdr3_nt: TGTGCCAGCAGCGCGAAAGGGACAGGGTCGGGTTACACTGAAGCTTTCTTT
cdr3_aa: CASSAKGTGSGYTEAFF

clone_size: .
j_call: TRBJ1-2
d_call: .
v_call: TRBV6-5
cdr3_nt: TGTGCCAGCAGTTACGGGGGGTGGGGATCGTCGAATGGCTACACCTTC
cdr3_aa: CASSYGGWGSSNGYTF

clone_size: .
j_call: TRBJ1-2
d_call: .
v_call: TRBV7-2
cdr3_nt: TGTGCCAGCAGCTCCAAGTGGGGCGACTATGGCTACACCTTC
cdr3_aa: CASSSKWGDYGYTF

clone_size: .
j_call: TRBJ1-2
d_call: .
v_call: TRBV7-2
cdr3_nt: TGTGCCAGCAGCTTGTCGGGGAGGCATGGCTACACCTTC
cdr3_aa: CASSLSGRHGYTF

clone_size: .
j_call: TRBJ1-1
d_call: TRBD1
v_call: TRBV5-1
cdr3_nt: TGCGCCAGCAGCTTAGACACAGGGGAAGGCACTGAAGCTTTCTTT
cdr3_aa: CASSLDTGEGTEAFF

clone_size: .
j_call: TRBJ1-5
d_call: .
v_call: TRBV4-3
cdr3_nt: TGCGCCAGCAGCCCCGTCCCCTTAACAGGGAATCAGCCCCAGCATTTT
cdr3_aa: CASSPVPLTGNQPQHF

clone_size: .
j_call: TRBJ2-1
d_call: .
v_call: TRBV10-3
cdr3_nt: TGTGCCATCACCAGGGGCGATGAGCAGTTCTTC
cdr3_aa: CAITRGDEQFF

clone_size: .
j_call: TRBJ2-1
d_call: TRBD2
v_call: TRBV7-9
cdr3_nt: TGTGCCAGCAGCTTTCTAGCGGGGGAGGGCAATGAGCAGTTCTTC
cdr3_aa: CASSFLAGEGNEQFF

clone_size: .
j_call: TRBJ1-2
d_call: .
v_call: TRBV18
cdr3_nt: TGTGCCAGCTCACCACGGGTGGCAGGGGCCCTAGCTAACTATGGCTACACCTTC
cdr3_aa: CASSPRVAGALANYGYTF

clone_size: .
j_call: TRBJ1-5
d_call: .
v_call: TRBV2
cdr3_nt: TGTGCCAGCAGTGAAGGGGGAGGGTTTCGGAGACAGCCCCAGCATTTT
cdr3_aa: CASSEGGGFRRQPQHF

clone_size: .
j_call: TRBJ2-3
d_call: .
v_call: TRBV12-5
cdr3_nt: TGTGCTAGTGGTGACGGGCCTCAGGGTACAGATACGCAGTATTTT
cdr3_aa: CASGDGPQGTDTQYF

clone_size: .
j_call: TRBJ1-5
d_call: .
v_call: TRBV5-1
cdr3_nt: TGCGCCAACACGACGGGGAGCCCAGGGGTTAGCAATCAGCCCCAGCATTTT
cdr3_aa: CANTTGSPGVSNQPQHF

clone_size: .
j_call: TRBJ1-2
d_call: .
v_call: TRBV18
cdr3_nt: TGTGCCAGCTCATCCATTGGGCCGGATGGCTACACCTTC
cdr3_aa: CASSSIGPDGYTF

clone_size: .
j_call: TRBJ2-3
d_call: .
v_call: TRBV6-1
cdr3_nt: TGTGCCAGCAGTCTCCGGGTCTCATCGTCGGATACGCAGTATTTT
cdr3_aa: CASSLRVSSSDTQYF

clone_size: .
j_call: TRBJ2-5
d_call: TRBD2
v_call: TRBV7-2
cdr3_nt: TGTGCCAGCAGCTTAGGACTAGCGGGACGGGAGACCCAGTACTTC
cdr3_aa: CASSLGLAGRETQYF

clone_size: .
j_call: TRBJ1-6
d_call: .
v_call: TRBV18
cdr3_nt: TGTGCCAGCTCCCCTGGGGCTCAAACACCCCTCCACTTT
cdr3_aa: CASSPGAQTPLHF

clone_size: .
j_call: TRBJ2-7
d_call: .
v_call: TRBV6-5
cdr3_nt: TGTGCCAGCAGTTACTCGGGAGGGGGAGCTTCCTACGAGCAGTACTTC
cdr3_aa: CASSYSGGGASYEQYF

clone_size: .
j_call: TRBJ2-7
d_call: .
v_call: TRBV19
cdr3_nt: TGTGCCAGTAGTATAGATAGGTCGGGAGGGGGCACCTACGAGCAGTACTTC
cdr3_aa: CASSIDRSGGGTYEQYF

clone_size: .
j_call: TRBJ2-4
d_call: TRBD1
v_call: TRBV28
cdr3_nt: TGTGCCAGCAGTTTATTGATCGGACAGGAGCTAGCCAAAAACATTCAGTACTTC
cdr3_aa: CASSLLIGQELAKNIQYF

clone_size: .
j_call: TRBJ2-7
d_call: TRBD1
v_call: TRBV29-1
cdr3_nt: TGCAGCGTTCGACAGGGGGGGTCCTACGAGCAGTACTTC
cdr3_aa: CSVRQGGSYEQYF

clone_size: once
j_call: TRBJ1-6
d_call: .
v_call: TRBV2
cdr3_nt: TGTGCCAGCAGTGAACGCTCTCCGGGACTAAATTCACCCCTCCACTTT
cdr3_aa: CASSERSPGLNSPLHF

clone_size: .
j_call: TRBJ1-5
d_call: TRBD1
v_call: TRBV19
cdr3_nt: TGTGCCAGTAGGATGGACAGGACGAATAGCAATCAGCCCCAGCATTTT
cdr3_aa: CASRMDRTNSNQPQHF

clone_size: .
j_call: TRBJ1-2
d_call: .
v_call: TRBV5-1
cdr3_nt: TGCGCCAGCAGCTTGGGACAGGCCGCTTTCCGAGGGCCCCACAATGGCTACACCTTC
cdr3_aa: CASSLGQAAFRGPHNGYTF

clone_size: few
j_call: TRBJ2-1
d_call: .
v_call: TRBV28
cdr3_nt: TGTGCCAGCAGCCTTACCTACAATGAGCAGTTCTTC
cdr3_aa: CASSLTYNEQFF

clone_size: .
j_call: TRBJ2-3
d_call: TRBD1
v_call: TRBV11-2
cdr3_nt: TGTGCCAGCAGCCCGACAGGGATTGAAAGCACAGATACGCAGTATTTT
cdr3_aa: CASSPTGIESTDTQYF

clone_size: few
j_call: TRBJ1-4
d_call: TRBD1
v_call: TRBV28
cdr3_nt: TGTGCCAGCAGTTTACAGGAGGGGGCGGGTGAAAAACTGTTTTTT
cdr3_aa: CASSLQEGAGEKLFF

clone_size: .
j_call: TRBJ2-7
d_call: TRBD1
v_call: TRBV7-9
cdr3_nt: TGTGCCAGCAGCCGGACAGGGGGCTACGAGCAGTACTTC
cdr3_aa: CASSRTGGYEQYF

clone_size: .
j_call: TRBJ1-2
d_call: .
v_call: TRBV5-4
cdr3_nt: TGTGCCAGCAGCCGCTCGACAGAACCTAACTATGGCTACACCTTC
cdr3_aa: CASSRSTEPNYGYTF

clone_size: .
j_call: TRBJ1-5
d_call: .
v_call: TRBV6-1
cdr3_nt: TGTGCCAGCAGTGAAGGGTCTCCAATTCTAGGCAATCAGCCCCAGCATTTT
cdr3_aa: CASSEGSPILGNQPQHF

clone_size: few
j_call: TRBJ1-2
d_call: .
v_call: TRBV6-5
cdr3_nt: TGTGCCAGCATCAGTCCCACCAACTATGGCTACACCTTC
cdr3_aa: CASISPTNYGYTF

clone_size: few
j_call: TRBJ2-2
d_call: .
v_call: TRBV30
cdr3_nt: TGTGCCTTCACAGGAAACACCGGGGAGCTGTTTTTT
cdr3_aa: CAFTGNTGELFF